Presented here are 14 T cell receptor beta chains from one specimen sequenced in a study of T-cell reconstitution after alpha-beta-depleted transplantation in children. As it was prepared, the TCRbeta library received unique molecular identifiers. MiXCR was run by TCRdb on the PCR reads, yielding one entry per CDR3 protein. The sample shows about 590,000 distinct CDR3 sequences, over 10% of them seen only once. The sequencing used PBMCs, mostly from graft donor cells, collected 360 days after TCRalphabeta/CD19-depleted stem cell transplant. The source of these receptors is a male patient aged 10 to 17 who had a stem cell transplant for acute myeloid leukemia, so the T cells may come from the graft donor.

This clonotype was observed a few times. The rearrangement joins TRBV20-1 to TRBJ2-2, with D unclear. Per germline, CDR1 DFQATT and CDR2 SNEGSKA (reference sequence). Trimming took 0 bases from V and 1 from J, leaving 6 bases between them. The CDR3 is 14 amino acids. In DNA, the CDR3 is TGCAGTGCTAGAGAAGCCAGGAACACCGGGGAGCTGTTTTTT. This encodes CSAREARNTGELFF.

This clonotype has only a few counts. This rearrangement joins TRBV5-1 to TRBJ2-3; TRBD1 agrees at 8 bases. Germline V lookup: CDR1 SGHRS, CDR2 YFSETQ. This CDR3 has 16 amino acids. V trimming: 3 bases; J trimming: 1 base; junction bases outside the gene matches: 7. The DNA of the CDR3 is TGCGCCAGCAGCTGGAACGACAGGGGAGGCACAGATACGCAGTATTTT. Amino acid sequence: CASSWNDRGGTDTQYF.

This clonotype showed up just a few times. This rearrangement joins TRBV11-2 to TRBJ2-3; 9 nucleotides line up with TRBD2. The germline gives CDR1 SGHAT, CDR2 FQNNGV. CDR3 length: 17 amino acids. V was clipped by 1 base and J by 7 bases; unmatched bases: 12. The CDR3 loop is CASSLGSPSLAGNTQYF. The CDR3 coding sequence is TGTGCCAGCAGCTTAGGATCTCCCTCGCTAGCGGGAAATACGCAGTATTTT.

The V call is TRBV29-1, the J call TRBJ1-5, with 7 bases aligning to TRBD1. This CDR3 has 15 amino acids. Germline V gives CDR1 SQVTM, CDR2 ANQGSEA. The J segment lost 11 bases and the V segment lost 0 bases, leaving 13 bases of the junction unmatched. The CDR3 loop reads CSVEEGTEVGIAQHF. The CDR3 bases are TGCAGCGTTGAAGAAGGGACAGAAGTAGGGATAGCCCAGCATTTT.

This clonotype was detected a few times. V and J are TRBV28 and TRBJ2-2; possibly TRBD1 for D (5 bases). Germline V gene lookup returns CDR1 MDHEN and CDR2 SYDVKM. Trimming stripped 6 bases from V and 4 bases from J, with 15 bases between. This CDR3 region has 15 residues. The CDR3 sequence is CASSWGAYGTGELFF. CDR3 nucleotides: TGTGCCAGCAGCTGGGGCGCCTACGGCACCGGGGAGCTGTTTTTT.

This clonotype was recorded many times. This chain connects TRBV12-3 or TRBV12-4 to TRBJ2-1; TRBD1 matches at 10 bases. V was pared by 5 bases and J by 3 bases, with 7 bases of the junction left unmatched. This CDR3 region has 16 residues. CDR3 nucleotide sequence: TGTGCCAGCAGTCGTACCCGGGACAGGGGCTACAATGAGCAGTTCTTC. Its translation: CASSRTRDRGYNEQFF.

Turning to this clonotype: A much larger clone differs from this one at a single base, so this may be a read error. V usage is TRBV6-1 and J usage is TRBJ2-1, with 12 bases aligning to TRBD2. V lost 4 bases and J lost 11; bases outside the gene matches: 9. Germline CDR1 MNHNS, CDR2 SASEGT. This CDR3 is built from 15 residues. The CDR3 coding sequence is TGTGCCAGCAGTGGCCTAGCGGGAGGGTTAAATAAGCAGTTCTTC. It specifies CASSGLAGGLNKQFF.

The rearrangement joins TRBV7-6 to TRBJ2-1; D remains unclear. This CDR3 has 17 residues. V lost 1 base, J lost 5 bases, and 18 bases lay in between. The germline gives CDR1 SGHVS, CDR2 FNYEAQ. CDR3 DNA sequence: TGTGCCAGCAGCTTAGGTCGGATAATAAGTACCGACAATGAGCAGTTCTTC. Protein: CASSLGRIISTDNEQFF.

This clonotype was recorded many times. For the CDR3, the DNA is TGCAGCGTTCGTAGGTCCTACAATGAGCAGTTCTTC. This codes for CSVRRSYNEQFF. The V and J genes are TRBV29-1 and TRBJ2-1; D ambiguous. This CDR3 is 12 amino acids long. Trimming took 5 bases from V and 1 from J, leaving 6 bases between them. Germline V gives CDR1 SQVTM, CDR2 ANQGSEA.

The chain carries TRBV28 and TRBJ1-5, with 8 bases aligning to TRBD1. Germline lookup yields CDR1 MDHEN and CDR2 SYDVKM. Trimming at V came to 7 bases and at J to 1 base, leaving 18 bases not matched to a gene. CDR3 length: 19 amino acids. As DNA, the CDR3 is TGTGCCAGCACCCCACTACTTCGGACAGGGCTCTTCAGCAATCAGCCCCAGCATTTT. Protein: CASTPLLRTGLFSNQPQHF.

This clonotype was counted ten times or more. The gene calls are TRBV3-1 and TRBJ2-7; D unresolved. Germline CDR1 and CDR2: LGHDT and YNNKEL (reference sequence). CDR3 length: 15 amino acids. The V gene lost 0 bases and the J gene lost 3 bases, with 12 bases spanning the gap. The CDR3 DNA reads TGTGCCAGCAGCCAAGATGCTCGGGCAATCTACGAGCAGTACTTC. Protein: CASSQDARAIYEQYF.

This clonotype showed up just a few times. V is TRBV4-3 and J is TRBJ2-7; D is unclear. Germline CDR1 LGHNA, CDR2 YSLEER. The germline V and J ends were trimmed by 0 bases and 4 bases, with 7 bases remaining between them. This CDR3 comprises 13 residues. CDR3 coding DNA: TGCGCCAGCAGCCAAGAGGTGGGGTACGAGCAGTACTTC. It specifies CASSQEVGYEQYF.

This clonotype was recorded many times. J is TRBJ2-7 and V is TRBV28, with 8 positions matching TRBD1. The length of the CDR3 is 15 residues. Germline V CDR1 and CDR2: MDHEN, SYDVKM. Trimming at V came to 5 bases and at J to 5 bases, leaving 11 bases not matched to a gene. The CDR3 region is CASSRPGGAWNEQYF. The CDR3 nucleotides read TGTGCCAGCAGTAGACCAGGGGGCGCCTGGAACGAGCAGTACTTC.

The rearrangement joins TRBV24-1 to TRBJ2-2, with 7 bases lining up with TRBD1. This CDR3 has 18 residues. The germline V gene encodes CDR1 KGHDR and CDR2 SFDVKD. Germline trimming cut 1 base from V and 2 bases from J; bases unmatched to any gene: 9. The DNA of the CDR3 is TGTGCCACCAGTGATTTAAGGTGGGACAGAGGAAACACCGGGGAGCTGTTTTTT. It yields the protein CATSDLRWDRGNTGELFF.